Presented here are 8 T cell receptor beta chains from one specimen sequenced in a study of control samples from healthy donors and cancer patients. Generated by immunoSEQ multiplex PCR, the TCRdb table keeps only in-frame clones and is missing some. Of roughly 48,000 clones listed, less than 95% are singletons. Specimen: PBMCs. The source is a woman between 40 and 55 years old with head and neck cancer.

This chain connects TRBV30 to TRBJ2-5; D may be TRBD2 (5 bases). CDR3 size: 14 residues. Trimming took off 3 bases at V and 9 bases at J, with 20 bases between the two ends. Germline assignment: CDR1 GTSNPN and CDR2 SVGIG (reference sequence). This CDR3 is CAWSRLQPGSAQYF. The CDR3 nucleotides read TGTGCCTGGAGCAGACTTCAACCGGGGTCGGCCCAGTACTTC.

V gene TRBV9 combines with J gene TRBJ2-2; no firm D call. V shed 4 bases and J shed 0 bases, with 1 base lying between them. Germline V lookup: CDR1 SGDLS, CDR2 YYNGEE. The CDR3 is made up of 12 amino acids. The CDR3 DNA reads as TGTGCCAGCAGCCCGAACACCGGGGAGCTGTTTTTT. It translates to CASSPNTGELFF.

This chain connects TRBV5-6 to TRBJ1-4; no clear D. Germline V CDR1 and CDR2: SGHDT, YYEEEE. Trimming took 1 base from V and 8 from J, leaving 6 bases between them. The CDR3 is made up of 12 amino acids. This chain's CDR3 is CASSLRREKLFF. In DNA form, the CDR3 reads TGTGCCAGCAGCTTGAGACGAGAAAAACTGTTTTTT.

The genes are TRBV28 and TRBJ2-5; 7 nucleotides line up with TRBD2. The CDR3 extends over 12 amino acids. The V and J ends lost 3 bases and 5 bases, in that order; junction bases with no gene match: 0. CDR1 is MDHEN, CDR2 SYDVKM, per germline. The CDR3 reads CASSLRGETQYF. The CDR3 nucleotides read TGTGCCAGCAGTTTGCGGGGGGAGACCCAGTACTTC.

The chain has TRBV5-4 and TRBJ2-5; TRBD2 matches 13 bases. Germline V gene data show CDR1 as SGHNT and CDR2 as YYREEE (reference sequence). V was pared by 5 bases and J by 4 bases, with 5 bases of the junction left unmatched. The CDR3 is 15 amino acids. This chain's CDR3 is CASSPTSGGRETQYF. CDR3 in DNA: TGTGCCAGCAGTCCGACTAGCGGGGGGAGAGAGACCCAGTACTTC.

The chain uses TRBV5-5 and TRBJ1-2; D ambiguous. There are 13 residues in the CDR3. Germline CDR1 reads SGHKS; CDR2 reads YYEKEE (reference sequence). Between the trimmed V and J ends, which lost 4 bases and 4 bases, there was a span of 11 bases. The CDR3 loop is CASSADGTYGYTF. The CDR3 coding sequence is TGTGCCAGCAGCGCTGATGGTACCTATGGCTACACCTTC.

This clone was picked up one time. The chain has TRBV18 and TRBJ2-5; 9 bases align to TRBD1. V dropped 2 bases and J dropped 3; count of bases not matched to a gene: 4. CDR3 length equals 15 residues. Per germline, CDR1 KGHSH and CDR2 LQKENI. The CDR3 DNA follows: TGTGCCAGCTCACCAGGACAGGGGAGGGAAGAGACCCAGTACTTC. Its translation is CASSPGQGREETQYF.

The rearrangement joins TRBV11-2 to TRBJ2-1; TRBD2 agrees at 12 bases. The trim removed 5 bases at V and 4 bases at J, leaving 3 bases unmatched. Germline V CDR1 and CDR2: SGHAT, FQNNGV. The CDR3 runs to 15 residues. The CDR3 reads CASSPLAGGYNEQFF. The CDR3 bases are TGTGCCAGCAGCCCCCTAGCGGGGGGGTACAATGAGCAGTTCTTC.